This T cell receptor beta chain derives from a study of blood T cell repertoires in COVID-19. About the research overall: Collection of acute and convalescent COVID-19 samples took place in the United States, Italy and Spain.

Individuals drawn from about 26 US areas were about 18 to 95 years old. Clones were sequenced by immunoSEQ multiplex PCR, and TCRdb holds only the in-frame ones, with some missing. There are 150,000 or so clones in the sample; roughly 82% occur only once, and roughly 15% lies in the top ten. V lost 0 bases to trimming and J lost 4 bases; unmatched junction nucleotides: 5. Germline-derived CDR1 and CDR2 are MNHNY and SVGAGI (reference sequence). The CDR3 consists of 16 residues. What was sequenced was PBMCs or T cells enriched from blood (not recorded which). This clonotype was sampled from a man aged 50-59 years who had recovered from COVID-19. The chain recombines TRBV6-6 with TRBJ2-1; 8 positions agree with TRBD2. This chain's CDR3 is CASSYSPGGPYNEQFF. CDR3 DNA sequence: TGTGCCAGCAGTTACTCTCCGGGGGGGCCTTACAATGAGCAGTTCTTC.